The subject of this entry is one T cell receptor (beta chain). TCRdb keeps only in-frame clones here, not all; method: immunoSEQ multiplex PCR. The sample includes 100,000 to 150,000 clones, 85% of them seen just once. The data are from a study of blood T cell repertoires in COVID-19. Sequences were obtained from peripheral blood. The source is an elderly man with active or convalescent COVID-19.

The CDR3 loop is CASSFPASYEQYF. CDR3 DNA: TGTGCCAGCAGTTTCCCAGCGTCCTACGAGCAGTACTTC. The V gene is TRBV28, the J gene TRBJ2-7, with D unresolved. CDR3 size: 13 residues. Trimming removed 3 bases at V and 1 base at J, with 7 bases between. Germline V gene lookup returns CDR1 MDHEN and CDR2 SYDVKM.